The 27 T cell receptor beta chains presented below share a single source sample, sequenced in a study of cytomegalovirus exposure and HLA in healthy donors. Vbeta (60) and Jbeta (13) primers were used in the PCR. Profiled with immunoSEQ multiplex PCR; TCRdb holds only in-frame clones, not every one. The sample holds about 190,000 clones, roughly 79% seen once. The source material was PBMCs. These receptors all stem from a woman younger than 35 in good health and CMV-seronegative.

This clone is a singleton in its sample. The CDR3 loop is CASSLADTVNTEAFF. The CDR3 DNA follows: TGTGCCAGCAGCTTAGCGGACACTGTAAACACTGAAGCTTTCTTT. The chain joins TRBV7-9 to TRBJ1-1; weak D call: TRBD1 (5 bases). Germline CDR1 reads SEHNR; CDR2 reads FQNEAQ (reference sequence). The CDR3 loop spans 15 amino acids. Trimming took off 0 bases at V and 2 bases at J, with 10 bases between the two ends.

CDR3 sequence: CSVERTGVDGELFF. The CDR3 DNA follows: TGCAGCGTTGAAAGGACAGGGGTTGACGGGGAGCTGTTTTTT. The chain uses TRBV29-1 and TRBJ2-2; 9 bases map to TRBD1. The V gene end was trimmed by 2 bases and the J gene end by 7 bases; junction bases not matched to a gene: 5. There are 14 residues in the CDR3. Germline CDR1 reads SQVTM; CDR2 reads ANQGSEA.

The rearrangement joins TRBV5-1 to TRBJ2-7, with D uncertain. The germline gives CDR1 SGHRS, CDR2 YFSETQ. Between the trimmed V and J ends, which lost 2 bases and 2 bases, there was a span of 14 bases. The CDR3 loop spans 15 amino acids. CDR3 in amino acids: CASSFLPGFAYEQYF. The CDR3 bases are TGCGCCAGCAGCTTTCTGCCAGGCTTTGCCTACGAGCAGTACTTC.

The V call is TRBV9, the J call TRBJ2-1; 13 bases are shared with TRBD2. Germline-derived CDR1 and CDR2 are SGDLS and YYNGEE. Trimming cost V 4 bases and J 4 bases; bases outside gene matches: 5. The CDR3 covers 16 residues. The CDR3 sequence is CASSPTSGGNYNEQFF. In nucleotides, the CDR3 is TGTGCCAGCAGCCCGACTAGCGGGGGGAATTACAATGAGCAGTTCTTC.

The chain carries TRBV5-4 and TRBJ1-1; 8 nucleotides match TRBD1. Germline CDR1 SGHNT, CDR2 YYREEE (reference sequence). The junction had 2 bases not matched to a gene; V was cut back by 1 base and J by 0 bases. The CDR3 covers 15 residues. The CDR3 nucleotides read TGTGCCAGCAGCTTGCGGACAGGGTTGAACACTGAAGCTTTCTTT. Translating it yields CASSLRTGLNTEAFF. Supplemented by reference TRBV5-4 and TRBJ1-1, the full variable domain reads ETGVTQSPTHLIKTRGQQVTLRCSSQSGHNTVSWYQQALGQGPQFIFQYYREEENGRGNFPPRFSGLQFPNYSSELNVNALELDDSALYLCASSLRTGLNTEAFFGQGTRLTVV.

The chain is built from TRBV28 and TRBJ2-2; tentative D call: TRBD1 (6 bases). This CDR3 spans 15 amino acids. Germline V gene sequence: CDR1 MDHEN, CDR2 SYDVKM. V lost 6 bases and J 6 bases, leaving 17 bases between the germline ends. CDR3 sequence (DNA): TGTGCCAGCAGCACCGTCAGGGGATCTTCCGGGGAGCTGTTTTTT. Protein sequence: CASSTVRGSSGELFF.

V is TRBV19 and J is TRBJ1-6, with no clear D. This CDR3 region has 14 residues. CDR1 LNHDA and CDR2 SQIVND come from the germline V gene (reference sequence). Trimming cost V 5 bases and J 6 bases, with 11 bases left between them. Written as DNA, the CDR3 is TGTGCCAGTAGTCGGAGAGAAGGTAATTCACCCCTCCACTTT. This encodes CASSRREGNSPLHF.

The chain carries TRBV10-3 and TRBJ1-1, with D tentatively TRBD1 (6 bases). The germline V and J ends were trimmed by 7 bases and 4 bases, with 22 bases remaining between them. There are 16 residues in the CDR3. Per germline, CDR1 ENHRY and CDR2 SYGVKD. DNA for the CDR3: TGTGCCATCAAGGGGGGGGGAGACCCAAGGATCACTGAAGCTTTCTTT. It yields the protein CAIKGGGDPRITEAFF.

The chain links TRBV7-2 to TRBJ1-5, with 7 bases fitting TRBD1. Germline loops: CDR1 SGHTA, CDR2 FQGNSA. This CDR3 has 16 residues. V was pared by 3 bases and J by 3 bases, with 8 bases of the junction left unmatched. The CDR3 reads CASSFHGGQNNQPQHF. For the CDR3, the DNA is TGTGCCAGCAGCTTCCATGGGGGACAGAACAATCAGCCCCAGCATTTT.

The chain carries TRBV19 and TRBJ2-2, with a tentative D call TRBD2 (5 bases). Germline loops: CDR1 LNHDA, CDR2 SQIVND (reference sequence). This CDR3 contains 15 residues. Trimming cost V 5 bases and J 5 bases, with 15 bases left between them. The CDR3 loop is CASSEDGRRTGELFF. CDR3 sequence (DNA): TGTGCCAGTAGTGAGGACGGACGGAGGACCGGGGAGCTGTTTTTT.

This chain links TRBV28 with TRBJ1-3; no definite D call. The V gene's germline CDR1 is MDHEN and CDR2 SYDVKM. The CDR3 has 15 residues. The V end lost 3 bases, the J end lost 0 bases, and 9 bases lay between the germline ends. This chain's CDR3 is CASSFRGSSGNTIYF. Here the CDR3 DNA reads TGTGCCAGCAGTTTTCGGGGATCCTCTGGAAACACCATATATTTT.

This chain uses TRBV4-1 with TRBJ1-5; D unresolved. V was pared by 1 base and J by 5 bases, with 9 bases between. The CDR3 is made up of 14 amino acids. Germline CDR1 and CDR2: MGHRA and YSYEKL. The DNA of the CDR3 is TGCGCCAGCAGCCAAGCGGTTAGTGATCAGCCCCAGCATTTT. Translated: CASSQAVSDQPQHF.

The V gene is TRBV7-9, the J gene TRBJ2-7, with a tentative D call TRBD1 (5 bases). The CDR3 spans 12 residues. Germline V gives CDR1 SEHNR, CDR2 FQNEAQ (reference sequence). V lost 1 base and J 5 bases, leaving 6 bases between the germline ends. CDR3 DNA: TGTGCCAGCAGCTTAGTAGGGGACGAGCAGTACTTC. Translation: CASSLVGDEQYF.

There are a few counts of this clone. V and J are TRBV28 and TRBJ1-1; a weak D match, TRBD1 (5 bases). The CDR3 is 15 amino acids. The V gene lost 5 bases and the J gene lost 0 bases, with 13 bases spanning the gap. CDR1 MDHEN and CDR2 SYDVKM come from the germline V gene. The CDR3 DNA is TGTGCCAGCAGTCTCCCCGACAGCCTGAACACTGAAGCTTTCTTT. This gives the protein CASSLPDSLNTEAFF.

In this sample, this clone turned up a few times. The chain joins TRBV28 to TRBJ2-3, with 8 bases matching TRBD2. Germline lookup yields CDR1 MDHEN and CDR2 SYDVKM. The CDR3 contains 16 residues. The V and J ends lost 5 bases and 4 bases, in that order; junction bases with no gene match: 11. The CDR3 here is CASSTPNGRASDTQYF. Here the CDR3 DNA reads TGTGCCAGCAGTACCCCTAACGGGAGGGCCTCAGATACGCAGTATTTT.

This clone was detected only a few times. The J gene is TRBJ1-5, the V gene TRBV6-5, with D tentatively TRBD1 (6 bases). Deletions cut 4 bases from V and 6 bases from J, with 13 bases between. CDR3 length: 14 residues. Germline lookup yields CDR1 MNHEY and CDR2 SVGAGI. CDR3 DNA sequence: TGTGCCAGCAGTTCTAAGGGGGAGAGTCAGCCCCAGCATTTT. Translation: CASSSKGESQPQHF.

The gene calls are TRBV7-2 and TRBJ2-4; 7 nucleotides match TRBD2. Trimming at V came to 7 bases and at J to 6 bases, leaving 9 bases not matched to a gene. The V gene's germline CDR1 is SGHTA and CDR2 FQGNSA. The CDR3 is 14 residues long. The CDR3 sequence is CASTGRRLANIQYF. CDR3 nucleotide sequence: TGTGCCAGCACGGGGCGCCGACTAGCAAACATTCAGTACTTC.

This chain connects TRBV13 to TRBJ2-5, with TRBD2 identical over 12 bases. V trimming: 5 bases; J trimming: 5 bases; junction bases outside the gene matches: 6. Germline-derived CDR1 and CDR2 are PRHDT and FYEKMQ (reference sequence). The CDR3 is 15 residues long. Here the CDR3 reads CASSQTSGGGETQYF. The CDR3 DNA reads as TGTGCCAGCAGCCAGACTAGCGGGGGTGGGGAGACCCAGTACTTC.

CDR3 loop: CASSTGVGYTF. The CDR3 region has the DNA TGTGCCAGCAGCACAGGGGTAGGCTACACCTTC. The chain is built from TRBV14 and TRBJ1-2, with TRBD1 identical over 7 bases. V dropped 5 bases and J dropped 8; count of bases not matched to a gene: 2. CDR3 size: 11 residues. From germline, CDR1 is SGHDN and CDR2 FVKESK.

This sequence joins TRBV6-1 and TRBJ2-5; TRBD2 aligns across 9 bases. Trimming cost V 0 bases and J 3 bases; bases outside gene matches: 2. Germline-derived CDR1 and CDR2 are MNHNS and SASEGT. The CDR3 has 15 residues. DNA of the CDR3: TGTGCCAGCAGTGAAGCCCTAGCGGGGAAAGAGACCCAGTACTTC. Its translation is CASSEALAGKETQYF.

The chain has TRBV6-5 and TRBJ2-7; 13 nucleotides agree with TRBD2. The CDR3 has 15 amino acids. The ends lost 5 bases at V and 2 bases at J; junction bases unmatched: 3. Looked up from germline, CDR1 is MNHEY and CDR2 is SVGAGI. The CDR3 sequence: CASSKGLAGAYEQYF. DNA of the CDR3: TGTGCCAGCAGTAAAGGACTAGCGGGAGCCTACGAGCAGTACTTC.

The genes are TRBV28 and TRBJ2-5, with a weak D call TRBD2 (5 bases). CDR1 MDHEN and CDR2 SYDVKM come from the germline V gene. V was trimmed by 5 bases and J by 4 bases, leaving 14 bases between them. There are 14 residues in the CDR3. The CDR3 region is CASSTRAEAETQYF. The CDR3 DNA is TGTGCCAGCAGTACTAGGGCAGAAGCAGAGACCCAGTACTTC.

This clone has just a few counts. The CDR3, as DNA: TGCGCCAGCAGCTTGGTGGGGGGACAGCCCCAGCATTTT. It codes for CASSLVGGQPQHF. V is TRBV5-1 and J is TRBJ1-5, with a possible D match to TRBD1 (5 bases). CDR3 size: 13 residues. Trimming shortened V by 0 bases and J by 7 bases, and 8 bases separated the two germline ends. Per the germline V gene, CDR1 is SGHRS and CDR2 is YFSETQ.

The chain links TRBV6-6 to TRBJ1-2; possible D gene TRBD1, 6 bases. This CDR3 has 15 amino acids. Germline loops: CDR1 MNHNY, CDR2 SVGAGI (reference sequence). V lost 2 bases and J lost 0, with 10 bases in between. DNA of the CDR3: TGTGCCAGCAGTTACGTCAGGGGTCCTAACTATGGCTACACCTTC. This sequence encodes CASSYVRGPNYGYTF.

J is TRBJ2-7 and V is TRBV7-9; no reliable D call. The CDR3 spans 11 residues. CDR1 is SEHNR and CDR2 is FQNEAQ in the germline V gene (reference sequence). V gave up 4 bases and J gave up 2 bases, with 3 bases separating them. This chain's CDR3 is CASSSTYEQYF. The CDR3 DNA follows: TGTGCCAGCAGCTCAACCTACGAGCAGTACTTC.

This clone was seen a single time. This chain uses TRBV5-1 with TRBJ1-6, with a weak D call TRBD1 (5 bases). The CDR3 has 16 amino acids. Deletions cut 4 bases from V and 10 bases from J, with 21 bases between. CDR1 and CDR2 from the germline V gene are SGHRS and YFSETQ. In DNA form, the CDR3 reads TGCGCCAGCAGCCCCGGGGGGGGGACGAGTAGGTCACCCCTCCACTTT. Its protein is CASSPGGGTSRSPLHF.

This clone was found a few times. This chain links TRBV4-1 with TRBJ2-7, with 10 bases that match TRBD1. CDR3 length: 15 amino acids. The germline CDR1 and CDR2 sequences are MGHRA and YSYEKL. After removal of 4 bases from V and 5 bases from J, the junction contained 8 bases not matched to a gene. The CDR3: CASSPVGQGMDEQYF. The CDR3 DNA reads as TGCGCCAGCAGCCCAGTGGGACAGGGGATGGACGAGCAGTACTTC.